The clone carrying this T cell receptor (beta chain) has at least ten counts. Its antigen is undetermined. This record belongs to a study of blood T cells in healthy people across ages. With a J-beta primer mix and a sample-barcoded 5' primer, a second PCR ran about 7 to 12 cycles. Each single sample gave us at least 2.5 million CDR3-containing paired-end reads. One entry per CDR3 protein results from TCRdb running MiXCR on the 5' RACE reads. The data hold over 1,500,000 distinct CDR3 sequences, with more than 35% observed a single time. Germline CDR1 reads SGHTA; CDR2 reads FQGNSA. Trimming pared 6 bases from V and 1 base from J, leaving 10 bases between. CDR3 size: 15 residues. Regarding the study as a whole: Long-lived donors carried more naive CD4+ cells and greater diversity than aged donors.

Material: blood. The chain employs TRBV7-2 and TRBJ2-6; D perhaps matches TRBD1 (5 bases). The TCR was taken from a human donor in good health. In DNA, the CDR3 is TGTGCCAGCAGTCCAGGGTCTTCTGGGGCCAACGTCCTGACTTTC. Translated: CASSPGSSGANVLTF.